One T cell receptor beta chain is described in this entry. Profiled with immunoSEQ multiplex PCR; TCRdb holds only in-frame clones, not every one. The data contain tens of thousands of clones, around four fifths of them seen just once; the ten biggest clones take up 15% to 20%. Germline CDR1 KGHSH, CDR2 LQKENI. V gave up 1 base and J gave up 3 bases; unmatched junction bases: 9. The CDR3 runs 17 residues. The data are from a study of blood T cell repertoires in COVID-19. On the study more broadly: Samples came from the United States, Italy and Spain, spanning acute and convalescent COVID-19. In each case, the material was cDNA or gDNA derived from T cells, B-cell-depleted T cells, or PBMCs.

The chain is built from TRBV18 and TRBJ2-3; 8 nucleotides line up with TRBD1. The sequencing input was peripheral blood. This sequence was found in an elderly woman with acute or convalescent COVID-19. The CDR3 region is CASSPRPGGAGTDTQYF. The CDR3 DNA reads TGTGCCAGCTCACCACGCCCAGGGGGCGCGGGGACAGATACGCAGTATTTT. The full variable domain, rest sourced from reference TRBV18 and TRBJ2-3, is NAGVMQNPRHLVRRRGQEARLRCSPMKGHSHVYWYRQLPEEGLKFMVYLQKENIIDESGMPKERFSAEFPKEGPSILRIQQVVRGDSAAYFCASSPRPGGAGTDTQYFGPGTRLTVL.